This TCR beta chain was profiled in a study of blood T cell repertoires in COVID-19. About the research overall: There were acute and convalescent COVID-19 samples, and they came from the United States, Italy and Spain. T cells, B-cell-depleted T cells, or PBMCs supplied cDNA or gDNA.

This CDR3 has 13 amino acids. The V gene lost 1 base and the J gene lost 12 bases, with 15 bases spanning the gap. Germline V gives CDR1 SGHNT, CDR2 YENEEA. Original handling: Reference gene primer amplification gave nucleated cell count estimates. TCRdb's copy holds only in-frame clones and misses some; the assay was immunoSEQ multiplex PCR. V and J calls and clone size are copied from that table; D and trimming were computed from the DNA. The sample lists roughly 30,000 clones; approximately 82% were seen once. Material: peripheral blood. The chain combines TRBV11-3 with TRBJ1-1, with a weak D call TRBD1 (6 bases). This TCR was recovered from a woman aged 55-70 years with acute or convalescent COVID-19. CDR3: CASSLGTQGSTFF. The CDR3, as DNA: TGTGCCAGCAGCTTAGGGACCCAGGGGTCGACTTTCTTT.